Each of the 14 T cell receptor beta chains below was sequenced from the same sample in a study of blood T cell repertoires in COVID-19. Measured with immunoSEQ multiplex PCR; TCRdb has only the in-frame clones, and not every one. The sample has under 150,000 clones, approximately 90% seen once; the top ten hold about 1.5%. The specimen sequenced was peripheral blood. The receptors were gathered from a human donor in a cohort sampled during active COVID-19.

V is TRBV3-1 (or the pseudogene TRBV3-2) and J is TRBJ2-3; maybe TRBD2 (5 bases). Germline CDR1 is LGHDT and CDR2 is YNNKEL (reference sequence). Trimming pared 2 bases from V and 0 bases from J, leaving 9 bases between. The CDR3 runs 15 residues. CDR3 amino acids: CASSQRDRSTDTQYF. DNA for the CDR3: TGTGCCAGCAGCCAACGGGATCGTAGCACAGATACGCAGTATTTT.

The V call is TRBV19, the J call TRBJ1-5; D is undetermined. The CDR3 sequence is 17 residues long. Trimming took 3 bases from V and 7 from J, leaving 22 bases between them. Germline values: CDR1 LNHDA, CDR2 SQIVND (reference sequence). CDR3 sequence: CASSIDLSPGPNQPQHF. The CDR3 region has the DNA TGTGCCAGTAGTATCGACCTCTCCCCTGGGCCAAACCAGCCCCAGCATTTT.

This chain connects TRBV7-8 to TRBJ2-7, with TRBD2 matching 11 bases. Germline CDR1 and CDR2: SGHVS and FQNEAQ. This CDR3 spans 16 amino acids. J was trimmed by 3 bases and V by 2 bases; bases with no gene match: 6. Written as DNA, the CDR3 is TGTGCCAGCAGCTTATTAGCGGGGGGGATCCTCTACGAGCAGTACTTC. Encoded protein: CASSLLAGGILYEQYF.

The gene calls are TRBV15 and TRBJ2-3; 10 nucleotides line up with TRBD2. J was trimmed by 1 base and V by 5 bases; bases with no gene match: 6. Germline V gene sequence: CDR1 LNHNV, CDR2 YYDKDF (reference sequence). The CDR3 extends over 16 amino acids. As DNA, the CDR3 is TGTGCCACCAGCCCACTAGCGGGGAAAGGCACAGATACGCAGTATTTT. This gives the protein CATSPLAGKGTDTQYF.

The rearrangement links TRBV19 to TRBJ1-5; 9 positions match TRBD1. This CDR3 has 17 residues. Germline CDR1 LNHDA, CDR2 SQIVND (reference sequence). After removal of 1 base from V and 0 bases from J, the junction contained 4 bases not matched to a gene. For the CDR3, the DNA is TGTGCCAGTAGTATAGGGACAGGGGTATATAGCAATCAGCCCCAGCATTTT. As protein: CASSIGTGVYSNQPQHF.

The CDR3 DNA is TGTGCCAGCGGCGGGGTCGGTAGCGGGGGGGCCGCCGGGGAGCTGTTTTTT. Amino acid sequence: CASGGVGSGGAAGELFF. The V gene is TRBV27, the J gene TRBJ2-2; 11 nucleotides align to TRBD2. Unmatched junction bases numbered 14, after V lost 8 bases and J lost 6 bases. This CDR3 has 17 amino acids. CDR1 and CDR2 from the germline V gene are MNHEY and SMNVEV (reference sequence).

The J gene is TRBJ2-7, the V gene TRBV13; TRBD2 matches 8 bases. The junction had 6 bases not matched to a gene; V was cut back by 5 bases and J by 3 bases. The CDR3 runs to 14 residues. CDR1 PRHDT and CDR2 FYEKMQ come from the germline V gene (reference sequence). CDR3 residues: CASSGSGGLYEQYF. DNA of the CDR3: TGTGCCAGCAGCGGCTCGGGGGGGCTCTACGAGCAGTACTTC.

The rearrangement uses TRBV5-1 and TRBJ2-7; 9 bases are a match to TRBD1. V lost 0 bases to trimming and J lost 3 bases; unmatched junction nucleotides: 4. Germline V gene lookup returns CDR1 SGHRS and CDR2 YFSETQ. CDR3 length: 15 residues. The CDR3 sequence: CASSLEGQGFYEQYF. The DNA of the CDR3 is TGCGCCAGCAGCTTGGAAGGACAGGGGTTCTACGAGCAGTACTTC.

CDR3 nucleotide sequence: TGCGCCAGCAGCGACACCGGGACAGAGCAGTTCTTC. This sequence encodes CASSDTGTEQFF. The chain joins TRBV5-1 to TRBJ2-1, with D perhaps TRBD1 (6 bases). From germline, CDR1 is SGHRS and CDR2 YFSETQ. CDR3 size: 12 residues. V gave up 4 bases and J gave up 10 bases, with 12 bases separating them.

This clone was seen only a few times. The V call is TRBV5-6, the J call TRBJ1-6; the match to TRBD1 covers 9 bases. This CDR3 comprises 16 residues. The V gene's germline CDR1 is SGHDT and CDR2 YYEEEE. J lost 3 bases, V lost 2 bases, and 3 bases had no gene match. CDR3 region: CASSFGQGFYNSPLHF. The DNA for the CDR3 is TGTGCCAGCAGCTTCGGACAGGGGTTCTATAATTCACCCCTCCACTTT.

This clone was seen a single time. The chain employs TRBV4-2 and TRBJ2-3; 14 positions agree with TRBD2. CDR1 LGHNA and CDR2 YNFKEQ come from the germline V gene. The trim removed 4 bases at V and 2 bases at J, leaving 11 bases unmatched. The CDR3 length is 19 residues. This chain's CDR3 is CASSLLGTSGSTYTDTQYF. The CDR3 DNA reads as TGTGCCAGCAGCCTACTCGGGACTAGCGGGAGCACTTACACAGATACGCAGTATTTT.

The chain couples TRBV12-2 to TRBJ1-6. TRBV12-2 is designated a pseudogene. The CDR3 is made up of 15 amino acids. The DNA for the CDR3 is TGTGCAAGTCGCCCAGACGGAGACTATAATTCACCCCTCCACTTT. Its protein is CASRPDGDYNSPLHF.

The chain joins TRBV18 to TRBJ2-7, with 12 nucleotides matching TRBD1. The V gene's germline CDR1 is KGHSH and CDR2 LQKENI. After removal of 4 bases from V and 5 bases from J, the junction contained 6 bases not matched to a gene. The CDR3 runs to 15 residues. DNA for the CDR3: TGTGCCAGCTCACTGGGGACAGGGGGCGTAAACGAGCAGTACTTC. This sequence encodes CASSLGTGGVNEQYF.

The chain joins TRBV6-2 or TRBV6-3 to TRBJ1-5, with 8 bases matching TRBD1. The CDR3 is 18 residues long. Germline-derived CDR1 and CDR2 are MNHEY and SVGEGT. J was trimmed by 1 base and V by 4 bases; bases with no gene match: 12. The CDR3 is CASSFVPGQERSNQPQHF. DNA for the CDR3: TGTGCCAGCAGTTTCGTCCCGGGACAGGAACGGAGCAATCAGCCCCAGCATTTT.